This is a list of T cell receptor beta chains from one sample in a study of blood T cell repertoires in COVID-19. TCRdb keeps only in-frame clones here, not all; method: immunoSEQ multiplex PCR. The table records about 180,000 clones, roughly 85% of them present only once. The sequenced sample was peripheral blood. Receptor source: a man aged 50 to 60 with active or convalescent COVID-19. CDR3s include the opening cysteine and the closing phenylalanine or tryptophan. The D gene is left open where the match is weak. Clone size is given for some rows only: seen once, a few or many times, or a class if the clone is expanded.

CASRLVGGSYNEQFF | TGTGCCAGCAGGTTGGTGGGGGGCTCCTACAATGAGCAGTTCTTC | TRBV6-5 | - | TRBJ2-1 | -
CASSDPRVAGRWTDTQYF | TGTGCCAGCAGTGACCCTCGGGTAGCGGGAAGGTGGACAGATACGCAGTATTTT | TRBV6-4 | - | TRBJ2-3 | TRBD2
CASSEGQVGEQYF | TGTGCCAGCAGTGAAGGACAGGTGGGCGAGCAGTACTTC | TRBV6-1 | - | TRBJ2-7 | -
CASRVAGGLTDTQYF | TGTGCCAGTCGAGTAGCGGGAGGCCTCACAGATACGCAGTATTTT | TRBV19 | - | TRBJ2-3 | TRBD2
CASSPEKWNTEAFF | TGTGCCAGCAGCCCTGAGAAGTGGAACACTGAAGCTTTCTTT | TRBV11-2 | few | TRBJ1-1 | -
CASRDHSNQPQHF | TGTGCCAGTCGAGATCATAGCAATCAGCCCCAGCATTTT | TRBV19 | - | TRBJ1-5 | -
CASSMVRNSNQPQHF | TGTGCCAGTAGTATGGTTAGAAATAGCAATCAGCCCCAGCATTTT | TRBV19 | - | TRBJ1-5 | -
CASSPIDRGLNTEAFF | TGCGCCAGCAGTCCGATCGACAGGGGGCTGAACACTGAAGCTTTCTTT | TRBV4-1 | - | TRBJ1-1 | TRBD1
CACDLAGGTKNIQYF | TGTGCCTGCGACTTAGCGGGGGGGACCAAAAACATTCAGTACTTC | TRBV30 | - | TRBJ2-4 | TRBD2
CASSLDNSNYGYTF | TGTGCCAGCAGCTTGGATAACAGTAACTATGGCTACACCTTC | TRBV5-7 | - | TRBJ1-2 | -
CASSLSSGPYEQYF | TGTGCCAGCAGTTTATCTAGCGGACCCTACGAGCAGTACTTC | TRBV27 | - | TRBJ2-7 | -
CSRGGLKGYTF | TGCAGTCGAGGGGGTTTGAAGGGCTACACCTTC | TRBV20-1 | once | TRBJ1-2 | -
CASSVGGNSYEQYF | TGTGCCAGCAGCGTAGGCGGGAACTCCTACGAGCAGTACTTC | TRBV9 | - | TRBJ2-7 | -
CASSDTLGTAEAFF | TGTGCCAGCTCTGATACATTAGGGACTGCTGAAGCTTTCTTT | TRBV18 | - | TRBJ1-1 | -
CATSYWERESETQYF | TGTGCCACCAGCTACTGGGAGCGGGAGTCCGAGACCCAGTACTTC | TRBV24-1 | - | TRBJ2-5 | TRBD2
CASSRSFTGAISGYTF | TGTGCCAGTAGTCGCTCGTTTACAGGGGCAATTTCTGGCTACACCTTC | TRBV19 | - | TRBJ1-2 | TRBD1
CASSLGQGGRGYGYTF | TGTGCCAGCAGCTTGGGACAGGGGGGTAGAGGCTATGGCTACACCTTC | TRBV7-2 | - | TRBJ1-2 | TRBD1
CASQDGRKEKLFF | TGTGCCAGCCAGGACGGGAGGAAGGAAAAACTGTTTTTT | TRBV6-5 | - | TRBJ1-4 | -
CASSWAGGDEKLFF | TGTGCCAGCAGTTGGGCGGGGGGAGATGAAAAACTGTTTTTT | TRBV27 | - | TRBJ1-4 | -
CASRDSGGPNTEAFF | TGTGCCAGTAGGGATTCGGGGGGCCCGAACACTGAAGCTTTCTTT | TRBV19 | - | TRBJ1-1 | -
CASSFGGQETQYF | TGCGCCAGCAGCTTCGGAGGCCAAGAGACCCAGTACTTC | TRBV5-1 | - | TRBJ2-5 | -
CASSFTDSYNSPLHF | TGCGCCAGCAGCTTCACGGACAGCTATAATTCACCCCTCCACTTT | TRBV5-1 | - | TRBJ1-6 | -
CATKTDVDAEAFF | TGTGCCACCAAGACAGACGTGGACGCTGAAGCTTTCTTT | TRBV6-5 | once | TRBJ1-1 | -
CASSPGVVLSYEQYF | TGTGCCAGCAGCCCCGGGGTCGTTCTCTCCTACGAGCAGTACTTC | TRBV11-2 | - | TRBJ2-7 | -
CASSPDIMNTEAFF | TGCGCCAGCAGCCCCGACATCATGAACACTGAAGCTTTCTTT | TRBV5-1 | - | TRBJ1-1 | -
CASGYNRYEQYF | TGTGCTAGTGGATACAACAGGTATGAGCAGTACTTC | TRBV12-5 | - | TRBJ2-7 | -
CASSAHYGYTF | TGTGCCAGCAGTGCTCACTATGGCTACACCTTC | TRBV2 | - | TRBJ1-2 | -
CASSFRGGNQPQHF | TGTGCCAGCAGTTTTAGGGGTGGGAATCAGCCCCAGCATTTT | TRBV7-2 | - | TRBJ1-5 | -
CASSFGRTNQPQHF | TGTGCCAGCAGCTTTGGCAGAACAAATCAGCCCCAGCATTTT | TRBV7-2 | - | TRBJ1-5 | -
CASSLEGYEQYF | TGTGCCAGCAGCTTGGAGGGGTACGAGCAGTACTTC | TRBV5-5 | few | TRBJ2-7 | -
CASSSSGNSGANVLTF | TGTGCCAGCAGCTCCTCAGGGAATTCTGGGGCCAACGTCCTGACTTTC | TRBV7-3 | once | TRBJ2-6 | -
CASSYGTAQETQYF | TGTGCCAGCAGCTATGGGACAGCCCAAGAGACCCAGTACTTC | TRBV5-4 | few | TRBJ2-5 | TRBD1
CASSLVGEPRGEQYF | TGCGCCAGCAGCTTGGTCGGGGAGCCGAGAGGCGAGCAGTACTTC | TRBV5-1 | - | TRBJ2-7 | -
CASIEGNTQYF | TGTGCCAGCATAGAGGGTAATACGCAGTATTTT | TRBV6-5 | once | TRBJ2-3 | -
CASSPRGTGVSYEQYF | TGTGCCAGCTCACCAAGGGGGACAGGGGTCTCCTACGAGCAGTACTTC | TRBV18 | - | TRBJ2-7 | TRBD1
CASRGIKGAPLHF | TGTGCCAGCAGAGGCATCAAAGGGGCACCCCTCCACTTT | TRBV14 | - | TRBJ1-6 | -
CASSGGTRGTYEQFF | TGCGCCAGCAGCGGCGGGACCCGAGGGACCTATGAGCAGTTCTTC | TRBV5-1 | - | TRBJ2-1 | -
CASSQVGWEGTQYF | TGCGCCAGCAGCCAAGTAGGGTGGGAGGGAACGCAGTATTTT | TRBV4-1 | - | TRBJ2-3 | TRBD2
CASSEVTANNYGYTF | TGTGCCAGCAGTGAGGTAACAGCTAATAACTATGGCTACACCTTC | TRBV6-1 | - | TRBJ1-2 | -
CASSLSSRTEAFF | TGTGCCAGCAGTTTAAGTTCTAGAACTGAAGCTTTCTTT | TRBV28 | - | TRBJ1-1 | -
CASSPLGQGFGTEAFF | TGTGCCAGCTCACCTTTGGGACAGGGTTTTGGGACTGAAGCTTTCTTT | TRBV18 | - | TRBJ1-1 | TRBD1
CASSLSPSGRKLNEQYF | TGTGCCAGCAGCTTATCGCCTAGCGGGAGAAAGTTGAACGAGCAGTACTTC | TRBV7-2 | - | TRBJ2-7 | TRBD2
CASSDQRELPYEQYF | TGTGCCAGCAGCGATCAGCGGGAGCTCCCCTACGAGCAGTACTTC | TRBV21-1 | - | TRBJ2-7 | -
CASSLGLAGGEQYF | TGTGCCAGCAGCTTAGGACTAGCGGGAGGCGAGCAGTACTTC | TRBV7-9 | - | TRBJ2-7 | TRBD2
CASSQDTNQPQHF | TGTGCCAGCAGCCAAGATACAAATCAGCCCCAGCATTTT | TRBV3-1/TRBV3-2 | - | TRBJ1-5 | -
CASSPGGGRFTEAFF | TGTGCCAGCAGTCCGGGGGGCGGGAGGTTCACTGAAGCTTTCTTT | TRBV27 | - | TRBJ1-1 | -
CASSERAHLDSGANVLTF | TGTGCCAGCAGTGAGAGGGCACATCTTGACTCTGGGGCCAACGTCCTGACTTTC | TRBV6-1 | - | TRBJ2-6 | -
CASSEGQGYTEAFF | TGTGCCAGCAGTGAGGGACAGGGGTACACTGAAGCTTTCTTT | TRBV27 | - | TRBJ1-1 | TRBD1
CASRKQGGNQPQHF | TGTGCCAGCAGAAAACAGGGGGGCAATCAGCCCCAGCATTTT | TRBV28 | - | TRBJ1-5 | TRBD1
CASSVSGGTEAFF | TGTGCCAGCAGCGTATCAGGGGGGACTGAAGCTTTCTTT | TRBV7-3 | - | TRBJ1-1 | TRBD1
CASSLFGRERNQETQYF | TGTGCCAGCAGCTTGTTTGGTCGGGAACGGAACCAAGAGACCCAGTACTTC | TRBV5-4 | - | TRBJ2-5 | -
CASSPSGGWGYGYTF | TGTGCCAGTAGTCCTTCGGGGGGCTGGGGCTATGGCTACACCTTC | TRBV19 | - | TRBJ1-2 | -
CASSGGGPGELFF | TGTGCCAGCAGCGGCGGGGGCCCCGGGGAGCTGTTTTTT | TRBV21-1 | - | TRBJ2-2 | -
CASSIASGGTGELFF | TGTGCCAGTAGTATAGCTAGCGGGGGGACCGGGGAGCTGTTTTTT | TRBV19 | - | TRBJ2-2 | TRBD2
CASRQTDSYEQYF | TGTGCCAGCAGACAGACAGACTCCTACGAGCAGTACTTC | TRBV12-3/TRBV12-4 | - | TRBJ2-7 | -
CASLTTNTGELFF | TGCGCCAGCCTGACAACGAACACCGGGGAGCTGTTTTTT | TRBV10-2 | - | TRBJ2-2 | -
CATSDQTGGEYNEQFF | TGTGCCACCAGTGATCAGACAGGGGGCGAGTACAATGAGCAGTTCTTC | TRBV24-1 | - | TRBJ2-1 | TRBD1
CASSPEGGGNQPQHF | TGTGCCAGCTCACCAGAGGGAGGGGGGAATCAGCCCCAGCATTTT | TRBV18 | once | TRBJ1-5 | -